Listed below are T cell receptor beta chains from one sample, sequenced in a study of regulatory T cells in long-lasting Graves disease. Each CDR3 protein gets one entry after TCRdb re-called the multiplex PCR reads with MiXCR. The table has 400,000 to 650,000 distinct CDR3 sequences, 15% to 20% seen once. The sample also formed part of further work on T cells in Graves' hyperthyroidism and ophthalmopathy.

The sequenced sample was peripheral blood mononuclear cells (PBMCs), obtained at new diagnosis, from a patient treated with antithyroid drugs. The receptor set was obtained from a woman aged 35-65 years with Graves disease. CDR3s include the opening cysteine and the closing phenylalanine or tryptophan. D genes are given only for firm matches. Size is omitted from some rows. Given values are once, few, many or a class for expanded clones.

-,TRBJ1-6,-,TRBV6-2/TRBV6-3,17,CASSEVGIFSYNSPLHF,TGTGCCAGCAGTGAAGTGGGGATCTTCTCCTATAATTCACCCCTCCACTTT
TRBD2,TRBJ2-5,few,TRBV2,15,CASTSGTSGGETQYF,TGTGCCAGCACTTCAGGGACTAGCGGGGGTGAGACCCAGTACTTC
-,TRBJ2-3,few,TRBV12-3/TRBV12-4,12,CASSGSLDTQYF,TGTGCCAGCAGTGGGAGCCTGGATACGCAGTATTTT
-,TRBJ2-1,many,TRBV12-3/TRBV12-4,15,CASSLGTASNNEQFF,TGTGCCAGCAGTTTAGGGACGGCGAGCAACAATGAGCAGTTCTTC
-,TRBJ2-1,-,TRBV24-1,17,CATSEGRQFSSYNEQFF,TGTGCCACCAGTGAGGGACGACAGTTTAGCTCCTACAATGAGCAGTTCTTC
-,TRBJ1-1,many,TRBV5-1,14,CASSPRGGNTEAFF,TGTGCCAGCAGCCCCAGAGGAGGGAACACTGAAGCTTTCTTT
-,TRBJ1-1,few,TRBV5-5,13,CASSLTGPGGAFF,TGTGCCAGCAGCCTGACCGGGCCCGGTGGAGCTTTCTTT
TRBD1,TRBJ2-1,-,TRBV6-1,15,CASSETGQGAYEQFF,TGTGCCAGCAGTGAAACGGGACAGGGGGCTTATGAGCAGTTCTTC
-,TRBJ1-1,-,TRBV19,12,CASSPVGGEAFF,TGTGCCAGTAGCCCGGTTGGGGGTGAAGCTTTCTTT
-,TRBJ2-1,-,TRBV12-5,15,CASGLARRGYNEQFF,TGTGCTAGTGGTTTGGCACGCCGGGGGTACAATGAGCAGTTCTTC
TRBD1,TRBJ1-5,few,TRBV6-4,17,CASSEDRGEVEGQPQHF,TGTGCCAGCAGTGAAGACAGGGGAGAGGTGGAAGGGCAGCCCCAGCATTTT
-,TRBJ1-1,-,TRBV11-1,15,CASSDDTGVNTEAFF,TGTGCCAGCAGCGACGACACGGGAGTGAACACTGAAGCTTTCTTT
-,TRBJ2-1,-,TRBV5-1,14,CASSSPGEYNEQFF,TGCGCCAGCAGCTCCCCAGGGGAGTACAATGAGCAGTTCTTC
-,TRBJ1-2,few,TRBV4-1,17,CASSQEPTGSVAYGYTF,TGCGCCAGCAGCCAAGAACCTACAGGGTCGGTAGCCTATGGCTACACCTTC
TRBD1,TRBJ1-6,many,TRBV3-1,15,CASSQGTGGLSPLHF,TGTGCCAGCAGCCAAGGGACAGGGGGCTTATCACCCCTCCACTTT
TRBD2,TRBJ2-3,many,TRBV30,14,CAWRTGLGTDTQYF,TGTGCCTGGAGAACAGGACTAGGCACAGATACGCAGTATTTT
-,TRBJ2-7,many,TRBV11-2,12,CASSLGDRVRYF,TGTGCCAGCAGCTTAGGTGACCGTGTCCGGTACTTC
-,TRBJ2-5,-,TRBV7-2,14,CASSLYGYQETQYF,TGTGCCAGCAGCTTATACGGGTACCAAGAGACCCAGTACTTC
TRBD1,TRBJ1-5,many,TRBV18,16,CASSPTTGVSNQPQHF,TGTGCCAGCTCACCCACGACAGGGGTAAGCAATCAGCCCCAGCATTTT
TRBD1,TRBJ2-7,many,TRBV3-1,15,CASSQVRTGVYEQYF,TGTGCCAGCAGCCAAGTAAGGACAGGGGTTTACGAGCAGTACTTC
-,TRBJ2-3,once,TRBV6-1,16,CASSEGGPPAKDTQYF,TGTGCCAGCAGTGAGGGGGGGCCTCCAGCCAAAGATACGCAGTATTTT
-,TRBJ2-7,many,TRBV2,12,CASNYRGGEQYF,TGTGCCAGCAATTATCGGGGCGGCGAGCAGTACTTC
TRBD1,TRBJ2-7,many,TRBV6-1,17,CASSRRIGQGFSYEQYF,TGTGCCAGCAGTAGACGTATCGGACAGGGGTTCTCCTACGAGCAGTACTTC
-,TRBJ1-5,many,TRBV6-5,14,CASSSGRRNQPQHF,TGTGCCAGCAGTTCGGGACGGCGAAATCAGCCCCAGCATTTT
-,TRBJ2-1,-,TRBV12-3/TRBV12-4,10,CASGGTQQFF,TGTGCCAGCGGCGGGACTCAGCAGTTCTTC
-,TRBJ1-4,many,TRBV2,15,CASSSRTSTNEKLFF,TGTGCCAGCAGTTCGCGGACCTCAACTAATGAAAAACTGTTTTTT
TRBD1,TRBJ2-7,-,TRBV28,15,CASTFRDRGTLEQYF,TGTGCCAGCACGTTCCGAGACAGGGGTACCCTCGAGCAGTACTTC
TRBD1,TRBJ1-6,few,TRBV7-9,15,CASSSRQGNNSPLHF,TGTGCCAGCAGCTCCCGACAGGGGAATAATTCACCCCTCCACTTT
-,TRBJ2-3,many,TRBV2,13,CASRETFTDTQYF,TGTGCCAGCAGGGAGACTTTCACAGATACGCAGTATTTT
-,TRBJ2-3,-,TRBV24-1,12,CATWGHADTQYF,TGTGCCACCTGGGGGCACGCAGATACGCAGTATTTT
TRBD2,TRBJ2-5,-,TRBV20-1,16,CSARPPAGGQQETQYF,TGCAGTGCTAGACCGCCAGCGGGGGGTCAACAAGAGACCCAGTACTTC
-,TRBJ2-3,many,TRBV28,15,CASISSGPSTDTQYF,TGTGCCAGCATCTCGAGCGGCCCTAGCACAGATACGCAGTATTTT